This TCR beta chain derives from a study of somatic mutations in cytotoxic T cells in rheumatoid arthritis. Study findings and constraints: About an eighth of the roughly 60 patients had a largest CD8+ clone above 20% of CD8+ cells. A significant difference in CD8+ T-cell clonality was not found between rheumatoid arthritis patients and age-matched healthy controls.

Positive selection with magnetic beads achieved the isolation of CD4+ and CD8+ cells, followed by a flow cytometry check of purity. As concerns this clone: Antigen specificity is unknown.

The table came from immunoSEQ multiplex PCR; TCRdb's copy has only in-frame clones and leaves some out. The table lists some 11,000 clones, 80% of them singletons. This TCR derives from a middle-aged man in good health. Sequencing was done on a sample of CD8+ T cells sorted from blood.

CDR3 sequence (DNA): TGTGCCAGCAGCCGGGACAGCACCTATGGCTACACCTTC. Translating it yields CASSRDSTYGYTF. V and J are TRBV6-1 and TRBJ1-2, with TRBD1 matching 7 bases. V dropped 6 bases and J dropped 4; count of bases not matched to a gene: 5. The CDR3 runs 13 residues. The germline gives CDR1 MNHNS, CDR2 SASEGT.